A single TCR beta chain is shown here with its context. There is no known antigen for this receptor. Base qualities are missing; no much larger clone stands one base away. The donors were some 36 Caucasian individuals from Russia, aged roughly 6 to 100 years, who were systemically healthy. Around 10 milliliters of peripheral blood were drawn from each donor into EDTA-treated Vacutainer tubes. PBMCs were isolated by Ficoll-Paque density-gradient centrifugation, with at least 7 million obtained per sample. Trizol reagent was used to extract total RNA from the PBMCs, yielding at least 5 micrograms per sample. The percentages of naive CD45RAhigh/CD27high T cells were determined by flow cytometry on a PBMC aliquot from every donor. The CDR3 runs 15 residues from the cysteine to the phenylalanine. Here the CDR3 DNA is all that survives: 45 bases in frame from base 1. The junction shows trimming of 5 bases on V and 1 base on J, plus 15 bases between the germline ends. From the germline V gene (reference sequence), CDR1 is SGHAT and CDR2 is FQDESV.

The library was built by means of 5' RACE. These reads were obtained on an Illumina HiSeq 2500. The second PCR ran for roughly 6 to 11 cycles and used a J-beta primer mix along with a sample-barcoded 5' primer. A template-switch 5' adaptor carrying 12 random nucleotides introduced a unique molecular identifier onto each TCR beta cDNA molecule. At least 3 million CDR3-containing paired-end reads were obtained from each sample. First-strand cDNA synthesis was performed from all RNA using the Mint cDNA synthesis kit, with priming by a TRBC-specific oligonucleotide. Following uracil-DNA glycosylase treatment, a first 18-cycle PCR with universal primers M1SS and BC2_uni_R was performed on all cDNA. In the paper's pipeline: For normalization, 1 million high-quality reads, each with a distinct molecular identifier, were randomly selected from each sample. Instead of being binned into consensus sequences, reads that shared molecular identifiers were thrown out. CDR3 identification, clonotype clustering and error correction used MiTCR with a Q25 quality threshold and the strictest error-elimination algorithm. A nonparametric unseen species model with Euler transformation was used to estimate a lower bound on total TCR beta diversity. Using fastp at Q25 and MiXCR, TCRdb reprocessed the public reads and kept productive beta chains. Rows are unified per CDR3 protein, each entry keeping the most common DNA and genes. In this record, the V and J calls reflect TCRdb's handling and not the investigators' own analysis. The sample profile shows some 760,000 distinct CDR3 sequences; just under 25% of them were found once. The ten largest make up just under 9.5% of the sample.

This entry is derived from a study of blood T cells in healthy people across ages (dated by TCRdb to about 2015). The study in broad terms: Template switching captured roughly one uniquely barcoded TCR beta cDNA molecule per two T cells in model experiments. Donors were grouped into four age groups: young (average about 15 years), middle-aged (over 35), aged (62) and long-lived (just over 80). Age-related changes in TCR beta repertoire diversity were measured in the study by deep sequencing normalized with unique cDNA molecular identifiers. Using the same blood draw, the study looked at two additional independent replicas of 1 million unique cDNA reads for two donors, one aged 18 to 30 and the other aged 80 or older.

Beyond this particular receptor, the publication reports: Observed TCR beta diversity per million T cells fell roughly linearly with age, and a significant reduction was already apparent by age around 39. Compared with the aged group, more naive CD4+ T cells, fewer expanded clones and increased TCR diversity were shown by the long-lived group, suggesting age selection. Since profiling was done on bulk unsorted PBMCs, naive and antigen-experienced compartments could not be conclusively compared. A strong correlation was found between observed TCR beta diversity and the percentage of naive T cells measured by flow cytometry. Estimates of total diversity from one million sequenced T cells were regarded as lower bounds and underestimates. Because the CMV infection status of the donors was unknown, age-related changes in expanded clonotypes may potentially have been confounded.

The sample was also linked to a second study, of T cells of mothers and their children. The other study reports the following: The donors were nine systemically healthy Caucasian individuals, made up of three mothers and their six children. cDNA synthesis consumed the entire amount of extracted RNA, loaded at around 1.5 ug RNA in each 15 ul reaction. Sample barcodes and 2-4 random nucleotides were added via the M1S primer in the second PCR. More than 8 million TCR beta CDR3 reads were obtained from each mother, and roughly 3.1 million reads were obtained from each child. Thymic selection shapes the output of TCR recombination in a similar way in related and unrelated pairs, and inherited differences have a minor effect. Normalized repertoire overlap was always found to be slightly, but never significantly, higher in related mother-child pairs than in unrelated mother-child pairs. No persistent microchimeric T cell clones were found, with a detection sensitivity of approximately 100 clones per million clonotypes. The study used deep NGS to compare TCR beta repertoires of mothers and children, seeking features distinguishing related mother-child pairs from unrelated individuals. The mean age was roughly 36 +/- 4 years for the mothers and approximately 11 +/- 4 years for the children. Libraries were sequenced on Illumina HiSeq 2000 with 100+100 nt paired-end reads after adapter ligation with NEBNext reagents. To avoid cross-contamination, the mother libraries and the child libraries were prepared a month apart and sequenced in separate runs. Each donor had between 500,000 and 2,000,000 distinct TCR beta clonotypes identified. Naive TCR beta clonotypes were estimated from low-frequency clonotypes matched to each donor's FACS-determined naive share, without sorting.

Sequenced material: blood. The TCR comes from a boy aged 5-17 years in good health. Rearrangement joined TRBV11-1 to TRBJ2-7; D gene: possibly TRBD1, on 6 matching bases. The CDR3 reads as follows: CASSVQGFRSYEQYF. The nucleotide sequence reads TGTGCCAGCAGCGTGCAGGGGTTTCGTTCCTACGAGCAGTACTTC.